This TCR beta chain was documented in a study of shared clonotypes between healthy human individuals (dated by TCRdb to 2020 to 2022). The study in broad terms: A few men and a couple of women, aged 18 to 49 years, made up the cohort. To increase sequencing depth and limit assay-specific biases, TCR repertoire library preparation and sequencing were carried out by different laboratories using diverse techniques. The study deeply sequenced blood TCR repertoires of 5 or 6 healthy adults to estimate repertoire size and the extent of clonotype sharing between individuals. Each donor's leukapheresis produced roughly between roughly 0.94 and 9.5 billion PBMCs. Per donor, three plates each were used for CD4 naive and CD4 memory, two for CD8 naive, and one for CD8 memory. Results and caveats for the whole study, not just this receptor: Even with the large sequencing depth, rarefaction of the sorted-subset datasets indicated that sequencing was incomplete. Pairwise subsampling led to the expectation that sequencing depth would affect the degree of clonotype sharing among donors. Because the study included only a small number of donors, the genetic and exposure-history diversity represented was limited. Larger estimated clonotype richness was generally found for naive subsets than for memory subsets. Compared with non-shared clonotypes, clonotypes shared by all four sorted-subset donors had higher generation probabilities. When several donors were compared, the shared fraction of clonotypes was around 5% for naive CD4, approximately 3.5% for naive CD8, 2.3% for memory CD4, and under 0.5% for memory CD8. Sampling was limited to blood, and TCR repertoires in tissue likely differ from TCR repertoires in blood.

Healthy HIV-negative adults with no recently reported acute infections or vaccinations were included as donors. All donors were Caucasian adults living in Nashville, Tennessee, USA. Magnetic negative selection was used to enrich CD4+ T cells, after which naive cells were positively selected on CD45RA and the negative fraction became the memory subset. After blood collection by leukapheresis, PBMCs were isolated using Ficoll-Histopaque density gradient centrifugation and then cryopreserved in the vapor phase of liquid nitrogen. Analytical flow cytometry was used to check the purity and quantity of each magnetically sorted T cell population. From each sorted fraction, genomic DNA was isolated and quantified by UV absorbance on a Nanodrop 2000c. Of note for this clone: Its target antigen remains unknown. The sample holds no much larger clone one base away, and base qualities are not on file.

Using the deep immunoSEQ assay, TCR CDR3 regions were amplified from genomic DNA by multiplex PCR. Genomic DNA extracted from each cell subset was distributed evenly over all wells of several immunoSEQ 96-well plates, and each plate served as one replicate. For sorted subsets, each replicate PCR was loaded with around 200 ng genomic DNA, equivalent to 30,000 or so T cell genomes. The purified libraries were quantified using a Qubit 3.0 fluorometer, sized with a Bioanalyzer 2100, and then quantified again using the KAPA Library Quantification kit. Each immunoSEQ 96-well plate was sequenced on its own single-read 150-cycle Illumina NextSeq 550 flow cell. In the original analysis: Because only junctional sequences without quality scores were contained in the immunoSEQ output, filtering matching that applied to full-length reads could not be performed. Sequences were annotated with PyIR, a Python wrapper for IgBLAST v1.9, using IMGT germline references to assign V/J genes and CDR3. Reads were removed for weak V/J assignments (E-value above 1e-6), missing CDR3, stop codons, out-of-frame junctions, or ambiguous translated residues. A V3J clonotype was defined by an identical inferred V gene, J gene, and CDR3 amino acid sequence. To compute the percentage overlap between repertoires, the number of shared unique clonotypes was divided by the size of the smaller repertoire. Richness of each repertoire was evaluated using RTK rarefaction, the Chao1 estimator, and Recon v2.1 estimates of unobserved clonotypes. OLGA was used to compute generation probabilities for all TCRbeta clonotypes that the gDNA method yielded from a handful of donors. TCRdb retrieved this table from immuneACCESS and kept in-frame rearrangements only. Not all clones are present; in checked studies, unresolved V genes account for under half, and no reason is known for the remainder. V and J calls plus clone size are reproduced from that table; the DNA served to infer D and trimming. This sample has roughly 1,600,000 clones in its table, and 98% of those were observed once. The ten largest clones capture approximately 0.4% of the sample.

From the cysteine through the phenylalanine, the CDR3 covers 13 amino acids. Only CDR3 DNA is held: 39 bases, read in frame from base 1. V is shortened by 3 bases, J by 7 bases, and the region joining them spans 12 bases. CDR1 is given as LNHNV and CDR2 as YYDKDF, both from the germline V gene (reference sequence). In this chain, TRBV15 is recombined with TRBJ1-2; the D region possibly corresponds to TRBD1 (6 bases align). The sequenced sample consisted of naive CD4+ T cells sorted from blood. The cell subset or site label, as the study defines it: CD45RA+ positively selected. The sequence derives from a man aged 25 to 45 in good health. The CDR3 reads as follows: CATSSQGRVGYTF. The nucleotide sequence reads TGTGCCACCAGCAGCCAGGGGCGCGTTGGCTACACCTTC.